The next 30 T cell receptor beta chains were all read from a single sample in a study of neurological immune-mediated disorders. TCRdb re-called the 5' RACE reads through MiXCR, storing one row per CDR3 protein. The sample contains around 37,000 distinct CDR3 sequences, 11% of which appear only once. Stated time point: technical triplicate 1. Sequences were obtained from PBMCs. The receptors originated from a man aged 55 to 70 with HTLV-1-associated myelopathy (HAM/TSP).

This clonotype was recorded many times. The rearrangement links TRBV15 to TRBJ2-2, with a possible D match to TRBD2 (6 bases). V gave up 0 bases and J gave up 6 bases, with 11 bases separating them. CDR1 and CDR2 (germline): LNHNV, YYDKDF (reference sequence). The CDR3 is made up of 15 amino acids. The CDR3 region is CATSREGREAGELFF. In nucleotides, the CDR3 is TGTGCCACCAGCAGAGAAGGCAGGGAGGCCGGGGAGCTGTTTTTT. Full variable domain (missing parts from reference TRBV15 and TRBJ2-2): DAMVIQNPRYQVTQFGKPVTLSCSQTLNHNVMYWYQQKSSQAPKLLFHYYDKDFNNEADTPDNFQSRRPNTSFCFLDIRSPGLGDTAMYLCATSREGREAGELFFGEGSRLTVL.

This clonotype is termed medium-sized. This chain's CDR3 is CASGTQETQYF. CDR3 DNA sequence: TGCGCCAGCGGGACTCAAGAGACCCAGTACTTC. The chain uses TRBV10-1 and TRBJ2-5; D possibly corresponds to TRBD2 (6 bases). The CDR3 has 11 amino acids. CDR1 and CDR2 (germline): WNHNN, SYGVQD (reference sequence). V was trimmed by 8 bases and J by 2 bases, leaving 6 bases between them.

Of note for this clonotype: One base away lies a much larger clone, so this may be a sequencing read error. CDR3 DNA sequence: TGCAGCGTTCTATCCCATGTCTCCTACGAGCAGTACTTC. It specifies CSVLSHVSYEQYF. The V call is TRBV29-1, the J call TRBJ2-7; D gene unclear. Germline CDR1 is SQVTM and CDR2 is ANQGSEA. V was pared by 5 bases and J by 0 bases, with 11 bases between. This CDR3 comprises 13 residues.

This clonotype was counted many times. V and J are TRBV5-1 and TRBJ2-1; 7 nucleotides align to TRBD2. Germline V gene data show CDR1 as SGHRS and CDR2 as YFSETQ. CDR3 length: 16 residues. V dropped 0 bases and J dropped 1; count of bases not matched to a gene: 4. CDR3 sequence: CASSLVGGGSYNEQFF. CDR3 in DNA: TGCGCCAGCAGCTTGGTTGGGGGAGGGTCCTACAATGAGCAGTTCTTC.

The CDR3 sequence: CASSSRGLGYEQYF. CDR3 sequence (DNA): TGTGCCAGCAGCTCCAGGGGGCTTGGCTACGAGCAGTACTTC. J is TRBJ2-7 and V is TRBV7-2; 8 bases agree with TRBD1. CDR3 size: 14 residues. Germline CDR1 is SGHTA and CDR2 is FQGNSA. V gave up 4 bases and J gave up 3 bases; unmatched junction bases: 5.

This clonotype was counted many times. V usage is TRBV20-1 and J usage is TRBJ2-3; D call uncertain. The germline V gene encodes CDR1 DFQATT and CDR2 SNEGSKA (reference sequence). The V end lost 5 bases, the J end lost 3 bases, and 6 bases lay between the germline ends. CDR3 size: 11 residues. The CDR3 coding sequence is TGCAGTGCTTACCGGACAGATACGCAGTATTTT. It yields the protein CSAYRTDTQYF.

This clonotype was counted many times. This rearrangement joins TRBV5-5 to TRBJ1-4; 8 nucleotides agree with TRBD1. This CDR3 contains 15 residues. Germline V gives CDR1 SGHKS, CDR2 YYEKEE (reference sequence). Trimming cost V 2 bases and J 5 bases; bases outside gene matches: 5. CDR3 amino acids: CASSLTGGRNEKLFF. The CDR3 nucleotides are TGTGCCAGCAGCTTAACAGGGGGACGGAATGAAAAACTGTTTTTT.

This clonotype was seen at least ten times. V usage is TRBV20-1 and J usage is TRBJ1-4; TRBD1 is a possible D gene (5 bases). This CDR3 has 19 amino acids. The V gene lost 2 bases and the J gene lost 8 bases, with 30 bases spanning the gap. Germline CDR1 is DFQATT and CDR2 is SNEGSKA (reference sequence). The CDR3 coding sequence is TGCAGTGCTAGATCCCAGGCCCCCATTGGGTGGAAGGGGTACGAAAAACTGTTTTTT. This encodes CSARSQAPIGWKGYEKLFF.

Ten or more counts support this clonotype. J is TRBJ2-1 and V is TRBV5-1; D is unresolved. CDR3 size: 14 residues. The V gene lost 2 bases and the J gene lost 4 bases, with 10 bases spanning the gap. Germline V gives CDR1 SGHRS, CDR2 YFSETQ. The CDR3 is CASSLESRYNEQFF. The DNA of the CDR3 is TGCGCCAGCAGCTTAGAATCCCGTTACAATGAGCAGTTCTTC. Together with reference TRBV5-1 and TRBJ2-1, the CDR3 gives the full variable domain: KAGVTQTPRYLIKTRGQQVTLSCSPISGHRSVSWYQQTPGQGLQFLFEYFSETQRNKGNFPGRFSGRQFSNSRSEMNVSTLELGDSALYLCASSLESRYNEQFFGPGTRLTVL.

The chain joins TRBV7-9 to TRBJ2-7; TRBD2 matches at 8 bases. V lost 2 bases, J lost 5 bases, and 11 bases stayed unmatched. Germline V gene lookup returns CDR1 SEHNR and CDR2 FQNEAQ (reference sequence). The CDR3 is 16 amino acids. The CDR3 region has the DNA TGTGCCAGCAGCTTATTGGCTAGCGGGTTATACAACGAGCAGTACTTC. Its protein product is CASSLLASGLYNEQYF.

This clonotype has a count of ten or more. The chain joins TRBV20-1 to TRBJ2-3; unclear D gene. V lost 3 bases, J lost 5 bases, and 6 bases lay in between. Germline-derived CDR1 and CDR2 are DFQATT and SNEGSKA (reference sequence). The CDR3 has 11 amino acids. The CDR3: CSARERDTQYF. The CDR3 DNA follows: TGCAGTGCTAGGGAGAGAGATACGCAGTATTTT.

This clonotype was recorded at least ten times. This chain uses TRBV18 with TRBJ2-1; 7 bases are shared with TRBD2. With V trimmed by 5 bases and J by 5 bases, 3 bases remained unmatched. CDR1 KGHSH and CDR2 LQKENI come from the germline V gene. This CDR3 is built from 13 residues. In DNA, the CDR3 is TGTGCCAGCTCAACGGGACTACACAATGAGCAGTTCTTC. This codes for CASSTGLHNEQFF.

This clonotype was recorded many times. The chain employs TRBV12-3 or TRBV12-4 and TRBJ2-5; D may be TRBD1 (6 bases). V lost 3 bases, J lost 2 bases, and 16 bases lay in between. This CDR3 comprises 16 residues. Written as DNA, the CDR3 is TGTGCCAGCAGTTTCGGGTCAGGGGAGATTCAAGAGACCCAGTACTTC. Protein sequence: CASSFGSGEIQETQYF.

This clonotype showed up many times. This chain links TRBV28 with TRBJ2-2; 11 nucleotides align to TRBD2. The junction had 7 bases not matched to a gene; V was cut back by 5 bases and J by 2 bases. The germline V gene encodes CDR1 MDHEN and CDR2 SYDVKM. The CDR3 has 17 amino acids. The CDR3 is CASSPRSGRGNTGELFF. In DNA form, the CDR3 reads TGTGCCAGCAGTCCCCGTAGCGGGAGGGGAAACACCGGGGAGCTGTTTTTT.

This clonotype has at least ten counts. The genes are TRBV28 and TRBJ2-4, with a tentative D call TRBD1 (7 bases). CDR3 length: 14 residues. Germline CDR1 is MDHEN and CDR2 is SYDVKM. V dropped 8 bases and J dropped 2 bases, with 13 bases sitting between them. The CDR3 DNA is TGTGCCAGCCGGGACAGCGGGTCCAAAAACATTCAGTACTTC. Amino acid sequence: CASRDSGSKNIQYF.

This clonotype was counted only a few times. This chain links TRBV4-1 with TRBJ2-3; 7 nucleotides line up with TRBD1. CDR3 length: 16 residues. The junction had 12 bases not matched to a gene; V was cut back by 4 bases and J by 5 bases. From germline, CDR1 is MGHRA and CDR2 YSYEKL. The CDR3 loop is CASSPTGEWAIDTQYF. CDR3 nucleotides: TGCGCCAGCAGCCCAACAGGGGAGTGGGCGATAGATACGCAGTATTTT.

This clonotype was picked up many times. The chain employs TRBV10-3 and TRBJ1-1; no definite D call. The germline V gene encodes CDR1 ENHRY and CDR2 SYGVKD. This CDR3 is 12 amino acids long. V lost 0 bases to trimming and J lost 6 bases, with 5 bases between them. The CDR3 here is CAISESGPEAFF. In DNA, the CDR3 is TGTGCCATCAGTGAGTCAGGGCCTGAAGCTTTCTTT.

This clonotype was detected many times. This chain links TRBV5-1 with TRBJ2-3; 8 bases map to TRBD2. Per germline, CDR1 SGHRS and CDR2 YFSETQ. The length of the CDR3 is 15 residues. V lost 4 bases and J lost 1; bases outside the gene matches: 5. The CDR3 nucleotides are TGCGCCAGCAGCATAGCGGGATCACGCACAGATACGCAGTATTTT. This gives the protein CASSIAGSRTDTQYF.

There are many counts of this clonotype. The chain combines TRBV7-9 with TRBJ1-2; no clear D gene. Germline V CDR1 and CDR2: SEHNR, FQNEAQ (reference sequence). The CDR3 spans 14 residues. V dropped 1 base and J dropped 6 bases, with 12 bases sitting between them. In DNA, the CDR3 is TGTGCCAGCAGCTTAGGTCGGCTGACGGATGGCTACACCTTC. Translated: CASSLGRLTDGYTF.

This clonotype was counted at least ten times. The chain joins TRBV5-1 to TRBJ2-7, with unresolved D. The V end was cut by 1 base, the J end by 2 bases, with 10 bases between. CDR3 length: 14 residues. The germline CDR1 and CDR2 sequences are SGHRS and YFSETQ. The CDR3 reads CASSLSEWAYEQYF. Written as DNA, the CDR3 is TGCGCCAGCAGCTTGTCAGAATGGGCCTACGAGCAGTACTTC.

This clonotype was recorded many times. The CDR3 is CASSFEETQYF. CDR3 DNA: TGCGCCAGCAGCTTTGAAGAGACCCAGTACTTC. The chain links TRBV5-1 to TRBJ2-5, with D uncertain. The V gene's germline CDR1 is SGHRS and CDR2 YFSETQ. V lost 2 bases, J lost 3 bases, and 2 bases lay in between. This CDR3 has 11 residues. Using reference TRBV5-1 and TRBJ2-5 for the parts outside the CDR3, the full variable domain is KAGVTQTPRYLIKTRGQQVTLSCSPISGHRSVSWYQQTPGQGLQFLFEYFSETQRNKGNFPGRFSGRQFSNSRSEMNVSTLELGDSALYLCASSFEETQYFGPGTRLLVL.

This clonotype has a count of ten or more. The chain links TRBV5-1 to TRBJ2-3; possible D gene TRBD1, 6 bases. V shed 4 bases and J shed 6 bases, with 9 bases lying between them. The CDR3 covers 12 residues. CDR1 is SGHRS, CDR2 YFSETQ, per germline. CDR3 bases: TGCGCCAGCAGCGTCCAGGGGGATACGCAGTATTTT. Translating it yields CASSVQGDTQYF.

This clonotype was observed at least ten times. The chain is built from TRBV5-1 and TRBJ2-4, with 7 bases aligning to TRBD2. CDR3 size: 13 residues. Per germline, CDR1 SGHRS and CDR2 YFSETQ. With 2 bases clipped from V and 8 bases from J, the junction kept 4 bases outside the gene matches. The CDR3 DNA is TGCGCCAGCAGCTTCACTAGCGTAGACATTCAGTACTTC. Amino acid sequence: CASSFTSVDIQYF.

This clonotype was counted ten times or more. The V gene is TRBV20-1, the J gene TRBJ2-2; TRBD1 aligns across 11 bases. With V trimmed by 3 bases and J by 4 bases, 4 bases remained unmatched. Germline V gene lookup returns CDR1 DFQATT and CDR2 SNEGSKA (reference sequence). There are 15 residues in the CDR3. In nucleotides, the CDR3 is TGCAGTGCTAGGCTCGGGACAGGGGGCACCGGGGAGCTGTTTTTT. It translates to CSARLGTGGTGELFF.

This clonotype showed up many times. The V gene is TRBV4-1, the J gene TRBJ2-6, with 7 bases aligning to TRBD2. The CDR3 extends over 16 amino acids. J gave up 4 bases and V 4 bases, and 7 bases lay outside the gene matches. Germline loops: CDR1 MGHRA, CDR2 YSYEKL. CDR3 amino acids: CASSPGGRGGANVLTF. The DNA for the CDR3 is TGCGCCAGCAGCCCAGGAGGGAGGGGCGGGGCCAACGTCCTGACTTTC.

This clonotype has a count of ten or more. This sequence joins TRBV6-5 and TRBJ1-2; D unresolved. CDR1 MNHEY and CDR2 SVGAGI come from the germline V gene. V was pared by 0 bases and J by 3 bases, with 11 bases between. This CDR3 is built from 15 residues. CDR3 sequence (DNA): TGTGCCAGCAGTTACTCGGAGAGGGCATACTATGGCTACACCTTC. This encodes CASSYSERAYYGYTF.

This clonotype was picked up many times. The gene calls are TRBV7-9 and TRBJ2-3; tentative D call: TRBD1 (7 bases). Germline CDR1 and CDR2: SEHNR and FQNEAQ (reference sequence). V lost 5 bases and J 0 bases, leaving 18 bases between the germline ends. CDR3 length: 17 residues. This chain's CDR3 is CASSPYSTGTSTDTQYF. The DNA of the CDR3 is TGTGCCAGCAGCCCCTACTCGACAGGGACTAGCACAGATACGCAGTATTTT.

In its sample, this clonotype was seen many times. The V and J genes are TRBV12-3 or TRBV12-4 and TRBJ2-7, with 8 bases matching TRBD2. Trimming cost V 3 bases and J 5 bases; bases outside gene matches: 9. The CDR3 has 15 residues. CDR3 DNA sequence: TGTGCCAGCAGTTTTCGACGGGAGGGCCTCGACGAGCAGTACTTC. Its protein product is CASSFRREGLDEQYF.

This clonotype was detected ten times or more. The CDR3 DNA reads as TGCGCCAGCAGCTTGGTGGAGGAAACGCTCTCCTACAATGAGCAGTTCTTC. The encoded protein is CASSLVEETLSYNEQFF. The chain recombines TRBV5-1 with TRBJ2-1, with TRBD2 as a possible D gene (5 bases). Germline V gene sequence: CDR1 SGHRS, CDR2 YFSETQ. V was trimmed by 0 bases and J by 0 bases, leaving 13 bases between them. The CDR3 runs 17 residues.

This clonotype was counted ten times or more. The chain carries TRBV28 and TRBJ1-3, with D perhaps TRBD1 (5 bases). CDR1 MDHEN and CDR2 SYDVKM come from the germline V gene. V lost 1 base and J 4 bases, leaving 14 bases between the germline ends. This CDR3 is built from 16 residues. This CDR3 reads CASSLFGQGRGNTIYF. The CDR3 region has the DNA TGTGCCAGCAGTTTATTTGGGCAGGGTAGAGGAAACACCATATATTTT. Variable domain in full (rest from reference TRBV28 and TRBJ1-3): DVKVTQSSRYLVKRTGEKVFLECVQDMDHENMFWYRQDPGLGLRLIYFSYDVKMKEKGDIPEGYSVSREKKERFSLILESASTNQTSMYLCASSLFGQGRGNTIYFGEGSWLTVV.